The text below deals with one T cell receptor beta chain. Antigen unknown. A much bigger clone sits one base away, suggesting this may be a read error. This sample is drawn from a study of CD8+CD57+ T cells in acquired aplastic anemia. The germline CDR1 and CDR2 sequences are LNHDA and SQIVND (reference sequence). The CDR3 sequence is 16 residues long. The trim removed 4 bases at V and 2 bases at J, leaving 7 bases unmatched. Genomic DNA served as template for TCR beta VDJ and CDR3 profiling. One entry per CDR3 protein, called by TCRdb with MiXCR from the reads. Of some 220,000 distinct CDR3 sequences detected, almost 35% appear once; the ten largest clones hold more than 0.95%. Notes on the study in general: Patients and healthy controls showed no significant CD8+ Simpson's diversity difference.

Sequenced material: sorted CD4+, CD8+, or CD8+CD57+ T cells (not recorded which) from PBMCs. The gene calls are TRBV19 and TRBJ1-5; 8 nucleotides line up with TRBD1. This clonotype originated in a human donor in good health, serving as a control. Written as DNA, the CDR3 is TGTGCCAGTAGTACCGGTCTGGACAGGGGCAATCAGCCCCAGCATTTT. Protein product: CASSTGLDRGNQPQHF.